This TCR beta chain is drawn from a study of CXCR3-negative and CXCR3-positive naive CD8 T cells. Background on the study: Per-library TRB read counts averaged about 1.5 +/- 0.3 million, adding up to about 140 million in total. Study conclusions and caveats: Naive CXCR3-negative cells resembled naive CXCR3-positive cells in TRBV-TRBJ usage; memory cells differed. Diversity ran similarly high across both naive subsets but far lower in memory CD8+ cells. CXCR3-negative naive cells had less hydrophobic TRB CDR3s than did CXCR3-positive naive cells.

CD45RO-CCR7+CD27+CD95- characterized naive CD8+ T cells. About this clonotype itself: What it recognizes is unknown.

The TRB libraries of cDNA were built by UMI-labeled 5' RACE. From its re-call of the 5' RACE reads, TCRdb lists each CDR3 protein once, without DNA. The sample has around 61,000 distinct CDR3 sequences, and its top ten clones hold 0.55% to 0.85%. This receptor was identified in a human donor in good health. Some clones in this sample may be carry-over from other donors' samples. Sequenced sample: naive CXCR3+ CD8+ T cells from blood. Documented subset: CD45RO-CCR7+CD27+CD95- naive CD8+ T cells expressing CXCR3 (TNR3+).

The CDR3 sequence: CASSQDRGFRGQETQYF. This rearrangement joins TRBV4-3 to TRBJ2-5; as DNA is missing, the TRBD1 call by TCRdb cannot be tested. The CDR3 length is 17 residues. CDR1 is LGHNA, CDR2 YSLEER, per germline.